Below are 31 T cell receptor beta chains sequenced from a single sample in a study of regulatory T cells in long-lasting Graves disease. Time point denoted: newly diagnosed GD, antithyroid drugs for less than 3 months. PBMCs were the source of the RNA used for TCR sequencing. Construction of the TCR beta libraries employed iRepertoire HTBI primers in conjunction with Arm-PCR of CDR3 regions. Each CDR3 protein gets one entry after TCRdb re-called the multiplex PCR reads with MiXCR. The table lists approximately 400,000 distinct CDR3 sequences, around 11% of them singletons. These sequences were also reported in another study, on T cells in Graves' hyperthyroidism and ophthalmopathy.

The sample here was peripheral blood mononuclear cells (PBMCs), taken at new diagnosis, from a patient treated with antithyroid drugs. Source of these receptors: a young woman with Graves disease.

This clonotype was seen repeatedly, ten times or more. The chain employs TRBV30 and TRBJ2-7, with D perhaps being TRBD1 or TRBD2 (5 bases each). V was clipped by 3 bases and J by 7 bases, with 22 bases between them. Germline V gene lookup returns CDR1 GTSNPN and CDR2 SVGIG (reference sequence). The CDR3 contains 15 residues. This CDR3 is CAWRDNRALWGEQYF. Written as DNA, the CDR3 is TGTGCCTGGAGAGACAACAGAGCTCTTTGGGGGGAGCAGTACTTC.

The sample holds a few counts of this clonotype. The rearrangement uses TRBV20-1 and TRBJ2-1, with D possibly being TRBD1 (6 bases). V lost 3 bases to trimming and J lost 7 bases, with 22 bases between them. The CDR3 spans 16 residues. Germline V gene data show CDR1 as DFQATT and CDR2 as SNEGSKA (reference sequence). CDR3: CSASPTGMTGLNEQFF. For the CDR3, the DNA is TGCAGTGCTAGTCCTACGGGCATGACAGGTTTAAATGAGCAGTTCTTC.

The sample holds many counts of this clonotype. The chain links TRBV28 to TRBJ2-7; 10 nucleotides agree with TRBD1. With V trimmed by 3 bases and J by 6 bases, 8 bases remained unmatched. This CDR3 has 15 amino acids. The germline V gene has CDR1 MDHEN and CDR2 SYDVKM. CDR3 nucleotides: TGTGCCAGCAGTTTTAGTGGGACAGGGGTATCCGAGCAGTACTTC. Protein product: CASSFSGTGVSEQYF.

The table lists this clonotype with a few counts. The CDR3 DNA follows: TGTGCCAGCAGTGAGGGACAGGGGCACACCGGGGAGCTGTTTTTT. It translates to CASSEGQGHTGELFF. The chain combines TRBV6-1 with TRBJ2-2, with 10 positions matching TRBD1. V lost 3 bases, J lost 3 bases, and 1 base stayed unmatched. Germline CDR1 MNHNS, CDR2 SASEGT. The CDR3 length is 15 residues.

The rearrangement joins TRBV6-2 or TRBV6-3 to TRBJ1-1; TRBD1 agrees at 11 bases. The germline gives CDR1 MNHEY, CDR2 SVGEGT. V shed 0 bases and J 6 bases; nucleotides not matched to a gene: 6. The CDR3 loop spans 16 amino acids. The CDR3 coding sequence is TGTGCCAGCAGTTACTCGGGACAGGGGGTTCTATCTGAAGCTTTCTTT. Translated, it gives CASSYSGQGVLSEAFF.

This clonotype was counted at least ten times. This chain joins TRBV20-1 and TRBJ2-7; tentative D call: TRBD1 (5 bases). The CDR3 consists of 12 residues. Trimming took 4 bases from V and 2 from J, leaving 9 bases between them. Germline V lookup: CDR1 DFQATT, CDR2 SNEGSKA (reference sequence). The CDR3 sequence: CSAKGRAYEQYF. The CDR3 DNA is TGCAGTGCTAAAGGCAGGGCCTACGAGCAGTACTTC.

Ten or more counts support this clonotype. V gene TRBV9 combines with J gene TRBJ2-1, with 7 bases fitting TRBD1. The CDR3 consists of 15 residues. Germline lookup yields CDR1 SGDLS and CDR2 YYNGEE. V dropped 0 bases and J dropped 1; count of bases not matched to a gene: 1. The CDR3 sequence is CASSVGTGSYNEQFF. DNA of the CDR3: TGTGCCAGCAGCGTAGGGACAGGATCCTACAATGAGCAGTTCTTC. Variable domain in full (rest from reference TRBV9 and TRBJ2-1): DSGVTQTPKHLITATGQRVTLRCSPRSGDLSVYWYQQSLDQGLQFLIQYYNGEERAKGNILERFSAQQFPDLHSELNLSSLELGDSALYFCASSVGTGSYNEQFFGPGTRLTVL.

In this sample, this clonotype turned up many times. The gene calls are TRBV10-3 and TRBJ1-2; 7 nucleotides agree with TRBD1. CDR1 and CDR2 from the germline V gene are ENHRY and SYGVKD. This CDR3 contains 14 residues. The ends lost 2 bases at V and 4 bases at J; junction bases unmatched: 4. This chain's CDR3 is CAISERGGTYGYTF. The DNA for the CDR3 is TGTGCCATCAGTGAGAGAGGGGGCACCTATGGCTACACCTTC.

This clonotype was picked up a small number of times. V usage is TRBV19 and J usage is TRBJ1-2; D unresolved. V was shortened by 3 bases and J by 2 bases, with 7 bases between the two germline ends. Germline loops: CDR1 LNHDA, CDR2 SQIVND (reference sequence). The CDR3 has 13 amino acids. The CDR3 sequence: CASSIGWNYGYTF. The CDR3 DNA sequence: TGTGCCAGTAGTATCGGGTGGAACTATGGCTACACCTTC.

This clonotype showed up many times. This sequence joins TRBV7-8 and TRBJ2-5, with 7 bases fitting TRBD1. Germline-derived CDR1 and CDR2 are SGHVS and FQNEAQ. This CDR3 comprises 14 residues. Trimming removed 6 bases from V and 1 base from J; junction bases left unmatched: 5. The CDR3 DNA reads as TGTGCCAGCAGTTTAAACAGGGGCCAAGAGACCCAGTACTTC. This encodes CASSLNRGQETQYF.

The sample holds many counts of this clonotype. The V call is TRBV29-1, the J call TRBJ1-1, with D possibly TRBD1 on 5 matching bases. V dropped 3 bases and J dropped 1 base, with 6 bases sitting between them. The CDR3 totals 12 residues. Germline V gene lookup returns CDR1 SQVTM and CDR2 ANQGSEA. The DNA for the CDR3 is TGCAGCGTTGAGGGGCCGAACACTGAAGCTTTCTTT. Translation: CSVEGPNTEAFF.

This clonotype occurred many times. The chain links TRBV20-1 to TRBJ1-1, with D hard to call. This CDR3 is built from 11 residues. The V and J ends lost 6 bases and 7 bases respectively, with 12 bases between them. Germline CDR1 DFQATT, CDR2 SNEGSKA (reference sequence). In DNA form, the CDR3 reads TGCAGTGCCCCCCGTGGGTTTGAAGCTTTCTTT. This gives the protein CSAPRGFEAFF.

This clonotype occurred many times. This rearrangement joins TRBV20-1 to TRBJ2-7; TRBD1 is a possible D gene (5 bases). The CDR3 contains 15 residues. The germline gives CDR1 DFQATT, CDR2 SNEGSKA (reference sequence). The V and J ends lost 3 bases and 3 bases respectively, with 18 bases between them. CDR3 amino acids: CSASAPRPQGYEQYF. In DNA, the CDR3 is TGCAGTGCTAGCGCCCCTCGGCCCCAGGGCTACGAGCAGTACTTC.

This clonotype has at least ten counts. The V call is TRBV27, the J call TRBJ1-2; TRBD1 agrees at 7 bases. CDR1 and CDR2 (germline): MNHEY, SMNVEV (reference sequence). This CDR3 is built from 14 residues. J was trimmed by 7 bases and V by 4 bases; bases with no gene match: 9. CDR3 nucleotide sequence: TGTGCCAGCAGTTCCGGACAGGCTCCTAGTGGCTACACCTTC. Amino acids: CASSSGQAPSGYTF.

This clonotype has at least ten counts. The chain has TRBV30 and TRBJ1-4; 10 bases are shared with TRBD1. This CDR3 is 13 amino acids long. V lost 4 bases and J lost 6; bases outside the gene matches: 2. CDR1 and CDR2 (germline): GTSNPN, SVGIG (reference sequence). The chain's CDR3 is CAWTGTGDEKLFF. CDR3 DNA sequence: TGTGCCTGGACCGGGACAGGGGATGAAAAACTGTTTTTT.

V usage is TRBV19 and J usage is TRBJ2-2, with D perhaps TRBD1 (6 bases). Looked up from germline, CDR1 is LNHDA and CDR2 is SQIVND (reference sequence). V was shortened by 1 base and J by 4 bases, with 10 bases between the two germline ends. This CDR3 region has 15 residues. As DNA, the CDR3 is TGTGCCAGTAGTATAGGCAGGGGTAGCACCGGGGAGCTGTTTTTT. Its translation is CASSIGRGSTGELFF.

This clonotype turned up a few times. The rearrangement uses TRBV27 and TRBJ2-7, with TRBD1 identical over 9 bases. The V gene's germline CDR1 is MNHEY and CDR2 SMNVEV (reference sequence). The ends lost 7 bases at V and 5 bases at J; junction bases unmatched: 15. The CDR3 has 16 residues. The CDR3 protein is CASTLYPRTGDHEQYF. CDR3 sequence (DNA): TGTGCCAGCACCCTTTACCCCCGGACAGGGGACCACGAGCAGTACTTC.

This clonotype was recorded many times. The chain links TRBV13 to TRBJ2-2, with D possibly called TRBD1 or TRBD2 (5 bases each). CDR1 is PRHDT, CDR2 FYEKMQ, per germline (reference sequence). The CDR3 extends over 15 amino acids. The germline V and J ends were trimmed by 4 bases and 0 bases, with 9 bases remaining between them. CDR3 sequence: CASSSLGANTGELFF. In DNA, the CDR3 is TGTGCCAGCAGCTCTTTGGGGGCGAACACCGGGGAGCTGTTTTTT.

This clonotype was counted ten times or more. The rearrangement links TRBV29-1 to TRBJ2-6, with D unresolved. CDR1 SQVTM and CDR2 ANQGSEA come from the germline V gene. Trimming took off 6 bases at V and 0 bases at J, with 9 bases between the two ends. The length of the CDR3 is 14 residues. CDR3 sequence (DNA): TGCAGCGTACTACTGACCTCTGGGGCCAACGTCCTGACTTTC. Translating gives CSVLLTSGANVLTF. The whole variable domain, remainder taken from reference TRBV29-1 and TRBJ2-6, is SAVISQKPSRDICQRGTSLTIQCQVDSQVTMMFWYRQQPGQSLTLIATANQGSEATYESGFVIDKFPISRPNLTFSTLTVSNMSPEDSSIYLCSVLLTSGANVLTFGAGSRLTVL.

This clonotype has at least ten counts. V and J are TRBV18 and TRBJ2-7; TRBD1 or TRBD2 may be the D gene (5 bases each). The CDR3 totals 14 residues. Germline V CDR1 and CDR2: KGHSH, LQKENI. Trimming removed 6 bases from V and 0 bases from J, with 12 bases in between. The CDR3 nucleotides read TGTGCCAGCTCGCTGGGACGGAACTCCTACGAGCAGTACTTC. It codes for CASSLGRNSYEQYF.

This clonotype was observed many times. The V call is TRBV20-1, the J call TRBJ2-5, with 8 bases lining up with TRBD2. J lost 2 bases, V lost 0 bases, and 8 bases had no gene match. The CDR3 runs to 16 residues. Germline V gene sequence: CDR1 DFQATT, CDR2 SNEGSKA (reference sequence). The CDR3 loop is CSARDGALAEQETQYF. The CDR3 nucleotides read TGCAGTGCTAGAGATGGGGCACTAGCGGAACAAGAGACCCAGTACTTC.

This clonotype was counted at least ten times. V usage is TRBV20-1 and J usage is TRBJ1-1; 7 bases map to TRBD1. This CDR3 is built from 14 residues. Germline assignment: CDR1 DFQATT and CDR2 SNEGSKA (reference sequence). V lost 7 bases, J lost 5 bases, and 13 bases stayed unmatched. The CDR3, as DNA: TGCAGTGTCCAGACAGGGCACTTCGGGACTGAAGCTTTCTTT. It codes for CSVQTGHFGTEAFF.

Many counts were recorded for this clonotype. V is TRBV27 and J is TRBJ2-1, with D unclear. This CDR3 spans 17 amino acids. In germline, CDR1 is MNHEY, CDR2 SMNVEV (reference sequence). Trimming took off 1 base at V and 0 bases at J, with 13 bases between the two ends. DNA of the CDR3: TGTGCCAGCAGTTTATTACGGTTTAAGGGCTCCTACAATGAGCAGTTCTTC. It yields the protein CASSLLRFKGSYNEQFF.

The table lists this clonotype with a few counts. V gene TRBV13 combines with J gene TRBJ2-3; no firm D call. Germline CDR1 is PRHDT and CDR2 is FYEKMQ (reference sequence). With 3 bases removed from V and 6 bases from J, the gap between germline ends came to 7 bases. This CDR3 region has 12 residues. The CDR3 DNA sequence: TGTGCCAGCAGCTTTACATCGGATACGCAGTATTTT. The encoded protein is CASSFTSDTQYF.

This clonotype was seen ten or more times. The chain is built from TRBV5-5 and TRBJ2-2, with TRBD2 identical over 8 bases. The germline gives CDR1 SGHKS, CDR2 YYEKEE (reference sequence). The CDR3 has 16 residues. The V segment lost 4 bases and the J segment 6 bases; nucleotides outside the gene matches: 11. The DNA for the CDR3 is TGTGCCAGCAGCCTAACTCTTAGCGGGACGGCCGGGGAGCTGTTTTTT. It codes for CASSLTLSGTAGELFF.

This clonotype was picked up a small number of times. This sequence joins TRBV30 and TRBJ2-1; 13 nucleotides match TRBD2. Germline CDR1 and CDR2: GTSNPN and SVGIG (reference sequence). Trimming at V came to 7 bases and at J to 7 bases, leaving 13 bases not matched to a gene. This CDR3 spans 16 amino acids. CDR3 nucleotides: TGTGCCTTCACGGGACTAGCGGGAAAACGTACGAATGAGCAGTTCTTC. Translating it yields CAFTGLAGKRTNEQFF.

In this sample, this clonotype turned up many times. The CDR3 coding sequence is TGTGCCAGCAGTTCCTCGGGGACTGGCTATGGCTACACCTTC. As protein: CASSSSGTGYGYTF. The chain combines TRBV12-3 or TRBV12-4 with TRBJ1-2; D is possibly TRBD1 (5 bases). Trimming took off 4 bases at V and 4 bases at J, with 13 bases between the two ends. This CDR3 contains 14 residues.

The genes are TRBV7-3 and TRBJ1-1, with D tentatively TRBD1 (6 bases). V lost 7 bases and J 1 base, leaving 10 bases between the germline ends. There are 13 residues in the CDR3. The germline V gene encodes CDR1 SGHTA and CDR2 FQGTGA. The CDR3 loop is CASKGDGNTEAFF. CDR3 nucleotide sequence: TGTGCCAGCAAGGGGGATGGGAACACTGAAGCTTTCTTT.

This clonotype was recorded at least ten times. V and J are TRBV7-2 and TRBJ2-1, with TRBD1 as a possible D gene (5 bases). The germline V gene encodes CDR1 SGHTA and CDR2 FQGNSA. The CDR3 is made up of 16 amino acids. Trimming cost V 0 bases and J 9 bases, with 18 bases left between them. CDR3 nucleotides: TGTGCCAGCAGCTTAGCGGCAGTATCGCAAAGGGGTGAGCAGTTCTTC. It codes for CASSLAAVSQRGEQFF.

V usage is TRBV9 and J usage is TRBJ1-5; D uncertain. Per germline, CDR1 SGDLS and CDR2 YYNGEE. CDR3 length equals 14 residues. Between the trimmed V and J ends, which lost 4 bases and 1 base, there was a span of 9 bases. The DNA of the CDR3 is TGTGCCAGCAGCCCCTCGGGGAGCAATCAGCCCCAGCATTTT. Translating it yields CASSPSGSNQPQHF.

There are a few counts of this clonotype. V is TRBV6-1 and J is TRBJ2-3; D perhaps matches TRBD1 (6 bases). The CDR3 sequence is 14 residues long. Trimming removed 6 bases from V and 9 bases from J, with 19 bases in between. CDR1 MNHNS and CDR2 SASEGT come from the germline V gene. CDR3 residues: CASRLQGSDGTQYF. Here the CDR3 DNA reads TGTGCCAGCAGACTCCAGGGGTCAGACGGGACGCAGTATTTT.